This T cell receptor (beta chain) was sequenced during a study of blood T cell repertoires in COVID-19. Overall study: Acute and convalescent COVID-19 samples came from the United States, Italy and Spain. T cells, B-cell-depleted T cells, or PBMCs provided the cDNA or gDNA that served as material.

As originally analysed: Estimation of nucleated cell counts relied on the amplification of reference gene primers. Assay: immunoSEQ multiplex PCR; the TCRdb copy retains only in-frame clones and omits some. That table furnishes V, J and clone size, whereas the DNA furnished D and trimming. The table has some 210,000 clones, around 92% seen once. In germline, CDR1 is MDHEN, CDR2 SYDVKM. V was trimmed by 7 bases and J by 9 bases, leaving 19 bases between them. The CDR3 consists of 13 residues. This clonotype was obtained from a man aged 25 to 45 with acute or convalescent COVID-19. The chain recombines TRBV28 with TRBJ2-7; TRBD1 might be the D (5 bases). Sequenced: peripheral blood. CDR3 sequence (DNA): TGTGCCAGCACCTCCGGAAGGGGCTTGGGGCAGTACTTC. Translating gives CASTSGRGLGQYF.